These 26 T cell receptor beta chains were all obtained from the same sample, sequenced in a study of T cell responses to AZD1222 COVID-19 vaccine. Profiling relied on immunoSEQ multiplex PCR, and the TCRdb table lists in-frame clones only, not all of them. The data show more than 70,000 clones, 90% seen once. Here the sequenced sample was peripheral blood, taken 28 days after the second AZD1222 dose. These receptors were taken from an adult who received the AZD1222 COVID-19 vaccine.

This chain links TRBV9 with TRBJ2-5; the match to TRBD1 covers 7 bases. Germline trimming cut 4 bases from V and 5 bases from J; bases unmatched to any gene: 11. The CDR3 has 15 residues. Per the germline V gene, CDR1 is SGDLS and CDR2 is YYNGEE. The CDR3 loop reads CASSSRQGTGETQYF. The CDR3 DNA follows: TGTGCCAGCAGCTCCCGACAGGGTACGGGGGAGACCCAGTACTTC.

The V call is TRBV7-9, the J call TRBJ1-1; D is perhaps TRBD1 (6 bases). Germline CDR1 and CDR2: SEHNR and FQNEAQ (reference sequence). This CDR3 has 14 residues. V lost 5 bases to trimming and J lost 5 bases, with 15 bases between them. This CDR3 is CASSTEQGWTEAFF. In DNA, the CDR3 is TGTGCCAGCAGCACTGAACAGGGATGGACTGAAGCTTTCTTT.

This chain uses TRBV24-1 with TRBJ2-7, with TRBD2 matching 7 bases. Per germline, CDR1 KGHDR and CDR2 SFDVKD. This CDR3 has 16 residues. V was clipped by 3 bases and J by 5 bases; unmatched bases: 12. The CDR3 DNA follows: TGTGCCACCAGTGATGAGCAAAGCGCCACTAGCGACGAGCAGTACTTC. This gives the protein CATSDEQSATSDEQYF.

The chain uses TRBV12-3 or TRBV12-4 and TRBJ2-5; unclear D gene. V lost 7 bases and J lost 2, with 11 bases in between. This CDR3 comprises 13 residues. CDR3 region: CASMTGPQETQYF. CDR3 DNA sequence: TGTGCCAGCATGACGGGCCCGCAAGAGACCCAGTACTTC.

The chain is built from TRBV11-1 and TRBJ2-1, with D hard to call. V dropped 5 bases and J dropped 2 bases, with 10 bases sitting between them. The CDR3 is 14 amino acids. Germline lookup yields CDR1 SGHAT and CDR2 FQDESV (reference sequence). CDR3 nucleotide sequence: TGTGCCAGCAGCCCGGGCAGAGCCTACAATGAGCAGTTCTTC. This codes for CASSPGRAYNEQFF.

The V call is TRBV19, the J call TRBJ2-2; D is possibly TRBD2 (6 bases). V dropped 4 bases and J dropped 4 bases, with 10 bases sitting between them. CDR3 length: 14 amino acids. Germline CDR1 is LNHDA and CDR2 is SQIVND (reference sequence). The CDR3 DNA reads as TGTGCCAGTAGTACGGAGGGGTTCACCGGGGAGCTGTTTTTT. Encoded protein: CASSTEGFTGELFF.

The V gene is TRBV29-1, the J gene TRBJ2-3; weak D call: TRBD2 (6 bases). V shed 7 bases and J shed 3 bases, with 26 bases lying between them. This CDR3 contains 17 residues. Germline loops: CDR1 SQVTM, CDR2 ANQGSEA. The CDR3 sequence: CSADSYLGLAKTDTQYF. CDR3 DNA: TGCAGCGCCGACAGTTACCTGGGGCTAGCGAAGACAGATACGCAGTATTTT.

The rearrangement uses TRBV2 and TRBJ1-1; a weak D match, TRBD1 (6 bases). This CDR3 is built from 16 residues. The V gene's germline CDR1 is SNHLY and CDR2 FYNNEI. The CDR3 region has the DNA TGTGCAGCCGAGGGGGGGCGCATTGGTAAATCCACTGAAGCTTTCTTT. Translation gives CAAEGGRIGKSTEAFF.

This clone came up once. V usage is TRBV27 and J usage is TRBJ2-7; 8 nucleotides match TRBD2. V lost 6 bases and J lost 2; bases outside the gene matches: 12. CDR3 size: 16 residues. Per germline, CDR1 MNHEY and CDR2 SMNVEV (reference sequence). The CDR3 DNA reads TGTGCCAGCAGGGGTGAATCCGGGACTAGGGCCTACGAGCAGTACTTC. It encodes CASRGESGTRAYEQYF.

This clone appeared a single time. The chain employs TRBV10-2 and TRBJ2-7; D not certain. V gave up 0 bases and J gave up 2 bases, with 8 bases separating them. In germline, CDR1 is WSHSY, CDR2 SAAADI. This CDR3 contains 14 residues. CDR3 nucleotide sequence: TGCGCCAGCAGTGAGTCCACCAGACCCTACGAGCAGTACTTC. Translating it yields CASSESTRPYEQYF.

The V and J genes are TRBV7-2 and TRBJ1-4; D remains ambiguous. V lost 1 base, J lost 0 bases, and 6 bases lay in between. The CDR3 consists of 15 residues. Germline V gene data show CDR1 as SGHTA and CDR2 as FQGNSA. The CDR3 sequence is CASSLGGPTNEKLFF. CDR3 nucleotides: TGTGCCAGCAGCTTAGGTGGCCCAACTAATGAAAAACTGTTTTTT.

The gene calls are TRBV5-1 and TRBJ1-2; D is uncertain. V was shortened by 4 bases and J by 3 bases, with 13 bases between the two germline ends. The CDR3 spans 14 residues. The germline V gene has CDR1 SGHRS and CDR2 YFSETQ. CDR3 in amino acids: CASSPARGDYGYTF. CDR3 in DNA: TGCGCCAGCAGCCCGGCTCGGGGAGACTATGGCTACACCTTC.

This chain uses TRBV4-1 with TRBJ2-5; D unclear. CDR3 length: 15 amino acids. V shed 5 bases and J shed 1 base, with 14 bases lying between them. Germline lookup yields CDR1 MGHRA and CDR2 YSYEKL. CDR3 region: CASSVYPQVQETQYF. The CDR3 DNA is TGCGCCAGCAGCGTATACCCCCAGGTCCAAGAGACCCAGTACTTC.

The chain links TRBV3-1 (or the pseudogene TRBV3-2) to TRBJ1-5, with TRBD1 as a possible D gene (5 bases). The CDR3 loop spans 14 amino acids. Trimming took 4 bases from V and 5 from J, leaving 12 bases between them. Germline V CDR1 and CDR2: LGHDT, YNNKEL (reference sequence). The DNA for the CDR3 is TGTGCCAGCAGCCGAGACCAGGGATATCAGCCCCAGCATTTT. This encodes CASSRDQGYQPQHF.

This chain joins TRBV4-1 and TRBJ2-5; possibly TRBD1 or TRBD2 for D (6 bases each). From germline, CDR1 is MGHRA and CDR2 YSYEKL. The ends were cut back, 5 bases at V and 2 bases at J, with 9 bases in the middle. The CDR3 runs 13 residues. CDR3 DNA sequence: TGCGCCAGCAGCAGGGGGGTTCAAGAGACCCAGTACTTC. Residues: CASSRGVQETQYF.

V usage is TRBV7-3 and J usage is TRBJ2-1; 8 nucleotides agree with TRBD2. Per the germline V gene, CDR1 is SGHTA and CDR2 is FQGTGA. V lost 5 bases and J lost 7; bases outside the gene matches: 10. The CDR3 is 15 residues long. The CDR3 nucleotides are TGTGCCAGCAGCCCCGGGACTAGAGGCCCAAATGAGCAGTTCTTC. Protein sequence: CASSPGTRGPNEQFF.

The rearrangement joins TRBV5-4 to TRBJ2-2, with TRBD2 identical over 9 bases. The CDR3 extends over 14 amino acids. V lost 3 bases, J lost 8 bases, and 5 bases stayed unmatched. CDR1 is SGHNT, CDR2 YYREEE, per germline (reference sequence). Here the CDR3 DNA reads TGTGCCAGCAGCTATCAGCGGGAGGTTGGGGAGCTGTTTTTT. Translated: CASSYQREVGELFF.

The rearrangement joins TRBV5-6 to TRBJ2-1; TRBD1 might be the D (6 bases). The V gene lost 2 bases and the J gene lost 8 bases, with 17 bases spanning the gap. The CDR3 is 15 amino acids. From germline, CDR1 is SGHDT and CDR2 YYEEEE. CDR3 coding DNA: TGTGCCAGCAGCTTCCCACCACAGGGCCGGGATGAGCAGTTCTTC. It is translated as CASSFPPQGRDEQFF.

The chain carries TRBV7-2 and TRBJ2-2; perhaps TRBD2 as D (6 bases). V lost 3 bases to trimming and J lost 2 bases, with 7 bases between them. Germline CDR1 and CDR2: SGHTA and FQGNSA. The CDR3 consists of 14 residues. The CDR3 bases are TGTGCCAGCAGCTTGGGACTTAACACCGGGGAGCTGTTTTTT. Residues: CASSLGLNTGELFF.

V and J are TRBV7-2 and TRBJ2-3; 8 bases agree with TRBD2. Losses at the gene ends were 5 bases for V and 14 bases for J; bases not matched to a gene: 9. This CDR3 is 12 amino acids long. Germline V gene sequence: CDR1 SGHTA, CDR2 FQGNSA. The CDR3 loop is CASSEVGTSGYF. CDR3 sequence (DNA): TGTGCCAGCAGCGAGGTCGGGACTAGTGGGTATTTT.

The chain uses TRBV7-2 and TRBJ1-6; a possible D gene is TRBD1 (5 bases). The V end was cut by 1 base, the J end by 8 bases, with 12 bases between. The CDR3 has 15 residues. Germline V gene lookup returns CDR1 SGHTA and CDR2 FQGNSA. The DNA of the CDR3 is TGTGCCAGCAGCTTAGAGGGGACGTTTTATTCACCCCTCCACTTT. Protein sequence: CASSLEGTFYSPLHF.

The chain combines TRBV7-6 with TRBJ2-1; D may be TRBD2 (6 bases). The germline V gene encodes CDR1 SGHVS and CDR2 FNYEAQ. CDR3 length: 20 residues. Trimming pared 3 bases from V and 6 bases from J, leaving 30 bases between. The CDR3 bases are TGTGCCAGCAGCTTTCTAGCGTACGTCTTAACATACAATGTCGTCAATGAGCAGTTCTTC. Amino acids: CASSFLAYVLTYNVVNEQFF.

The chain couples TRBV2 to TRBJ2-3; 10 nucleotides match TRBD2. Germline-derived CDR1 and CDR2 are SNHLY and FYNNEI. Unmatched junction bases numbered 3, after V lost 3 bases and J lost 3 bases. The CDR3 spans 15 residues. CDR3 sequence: CASSEGAGGTDTQYF. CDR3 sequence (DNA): TGTGCCAGCAGTGAGGGAGCGGGAGGGACAGATACGCAGTATTTT.

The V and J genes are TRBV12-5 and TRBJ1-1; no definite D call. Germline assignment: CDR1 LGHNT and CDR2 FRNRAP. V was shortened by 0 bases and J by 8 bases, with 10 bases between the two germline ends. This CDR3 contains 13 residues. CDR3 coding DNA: TGTGCTAGTGGTTTGGTAGTGGGCTCAGAAGCTTTCTTT. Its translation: CASGLVVGSEAFF.

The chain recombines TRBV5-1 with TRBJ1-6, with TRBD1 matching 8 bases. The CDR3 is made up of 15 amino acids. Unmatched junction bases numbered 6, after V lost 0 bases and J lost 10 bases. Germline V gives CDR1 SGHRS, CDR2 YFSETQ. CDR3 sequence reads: CASSLDPDRGSPLHF. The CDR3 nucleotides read TGCGCCAGCAGCTTGGACCCCGACAGGGGATCACCCCTCCACTTT.

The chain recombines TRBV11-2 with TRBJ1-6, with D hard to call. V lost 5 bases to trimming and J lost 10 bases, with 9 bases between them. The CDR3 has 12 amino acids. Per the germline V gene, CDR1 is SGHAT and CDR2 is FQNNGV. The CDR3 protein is CASSLGRSPLHF. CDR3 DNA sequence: TGTGCCAGCAGCCTAGGAAGGTCACCCCTCCACTTT.